One sample yielded the 19 T cell receptor beta chains listed below, sequenced in a study of vaccination effects on CD4 cells after COVID-19. These receptors have no known antigen. Generated by immunoSEQ multiplex PCR, the TCRdb table keeps only in-frame clones and is missing some. This sample has about 40,000 clones, with about 67% found just once. Researchers isolated CD4+ T cells once approximately ten days of culture had elapsed. Every participant took two doses of the BNT162b2 or mRNA-1273 vaccine. The sequences come from CD4+ T cells from PBMCs cultured without peptide, collected after COVID-19 vaccination. These receptors were obtained from a human donor who received a COVID-19 vaccine.

The genes are TRBV29-1 and TRBJ1-1; tentative D call: TRBD1 (6 bases). The CDR3 runs to 13 residues. Germline values: CDR1 SQVTM, CDR2 ANQGSEA. V gave up 6 bases and J gave up 4 bases, with 15 bases separating them. The CDR3 coding sequence is TGCAGCGTGGTGTGGGGGGCGGGCACTGAAGCTTTCTTT. It specifies CSVVWGAGTEAFF.

The sample holds one count of this clone. This chain connects TRBV5-1 to TRBJ1-2; D not certain. V gave up 0 bases and J gave up 4 bases, with 4 bases separating them. Germline CDR1 reads SGHRS; CDR2 reads YFSETQ. The CDR3 is 12 amino acids. The CDR3 sequence is CASSLERYGYTF. The CDR3 DNA reads TGCGCCAGCAGCTTGGAACGCTATGGCTACACCTTC.

This clone appeared a single time. The CDR3 region has the DNA TGCGCCAGCAGCCCCGAGCGGGGTGAAGAGACCCAGTACTTC. Residues: CASSPERGEETQYF. The chain is built from TRBV5-1 and TRBJ2-5, with TRBD2 matching over 7 bases. This CDR3 region has 14 residues. With 4 bases clipped from V and 3 bases from J, the junction kept 6 bases outside the gene matches. Germline V gene data show CDR1 as SGHRS and CDR2 as YFSETQ.

The V gene is TRBV4-1, the J gene TRBJ2-7; the D call may be TRBD1 or TRBD2 (5 bases each). CDR1 and CDR2 from the germline V gene are MGHRA and YSYEKL. The V end was cut by 2 bases, the J end by 2 bases, with 10 bases between. This CDR3 spans 14 amino acids. In nucleotides, the CDR3 is TGCGCCAGCAGCCAAAGGGACGGTGCCTACGAGCAGTACTTC. It translates to CASSQRDGAYEQYF.

The chain employs TRBV3-1 (or the pseudogene TRBV3-2) and TRBJ1-1; D gene unclear. There are 16 residues in the CDR3. Germline loops: CDR1 LGHDT, CDR2 YNNKEL (reference sequence). Trimming cost V 0 bases and J 3 bases, with 14 bases left between them. CDR3 sequence (DNA): TGTGCCAGCAGCCAAGATCGCGGCAGCAAGGACACTGAAGCTTTCTTT. It specifies CASSQDRGSKDTEAFF.

The V and J genes are TRBV7-2 and TRBJ1-2; weak D call: TRBD1 (6 bases). This CDR3 contains 15 residues. Germline assignment: CDR1 SGHTA and CDR2 FQGNSA. Trimming left V 3 bases short and J 3 bases short, with 14 bases between. The CDR3 DNA reads TGTGCCAGCAGCTTTACAGGGAGTCTACACTATGGCTACACCTTC. Translated: CASSFTGSLHYGYTF.

The J gene is TRBJ2-7, the V gene TRBV5-1; 8 bases align to TRBD1. J was trimmed by 5 bases and V by 4 bases; bases with no gene match: 11. Germline CDR1 reads SGHRS; CDR2 reads YFSETQ. This CDR3 spans 15 amino acids. DNA of the CDR3: TGCGCCAGCAGCCCGGGACAGGTGGGAATAGACGAGCAGTACTTC. Residues: CASSPGQVGIDEQYF.

The chain has TRBV18 and TRBJ2-2, with 8 bases fitting TRBD1. CDR1 and CDR2 (germline): KGHSH, LQKENI. The CDR3 sequence is 15 residues long. The ends lost 6 bases at V and 5 bases at J; junction bases unmatched: 8. The CDR3 spells CASSTGQGRTGELFF. Written as DNA, the CDR3 is TGTGCCAGCTCGACCGGACAGGGCCGGACCGGGGAGCTGTTTTTT.

The genes are TRBV28 and TRBJ1-1, with a possible D match to TRBD1 (5 bases). V lost 7 bases, J lost 0 bases, and 12 bases lay in between. Germline V gene data show CDR1 as MDHEN and CDR2 as SYDVKM. This CDR3 spans 14 amino acids. The CDR3, as DNA: TGTGCCAGCATTGAGGGGTACATGAACACTGAAGCTTTCTTT. Its translation is CASIEGYMNTEAFF.

The CDR3 sequence: CASSFGGVDPYEQYF. The CDR3 region has the DNA TGTGCCAGTAGTTTTGGAGGGGTAGACCCCTACGAGCAGTACTTC. The V gene is TRBV19, the J gene TRBJ2-7; maybe TRBD2 (6 bases). Trimming removed 5 bases from V and 2 bases from J, with 16 bases in between. In germline, CDR1 is LNHDA, CDR2 SQIVND (reference sequence). The length of the CDR3 is 15 residues.

The chain links TRBV7-9 to TRBJ1-2; 7 nucleotides align to TRBD1. Germline CDR1 SEHNR, CDR2 FQNEAQ (reference sequence). J lost 5 bases, V lost 2 bases, and 8 bases had no gene match. This CDR3 has 15 residues. The CDR3 nucleotides are TGTGCCAGCAGCTTAAAGAGGGACAGAACTTATGGCTACACCTTC. As protein: CASSLKRDRTYGYTF.

This clone has only a few counts. The CDR3 loop is CAWSTGVSDTQYF. CDR3 nucleotides: TGTGCCTGGAGTACAGGGGTCTCAGATACGCAGTATTTT. The chain carries TRBV30 and TRBJ2-3; 7 positions match TRBD1. Trimming removed 2 bases from V and 4 bases from J; junction bases left unmatched: 3. Germline CDR1 GTSNPN, CDR2 SVGIG (reference sequence). The CDR3 is 13 residues long.

The chain uses TRBV12-3 or TRBV12-4 and TRBJ1-2, with 7 bases aligning to TRBD1. V was clipped by 3 bases and J by 3 bases; unmatched bases: 1. The CDR3 loop spans 13 amino acids. CDR3 sequence reads: CASSFDRDYGYTF. DNA of the CDR3: TGTGCCAGCAGTTTCGACAGGGACTATGGCTACACCTTC.

The V gene is TRBV5-6, the J gene TRBJ2-6; 8 nucleotides match TRBD1. Trimming took 2 bases from V and 2 from J; bases not matched to a gene: 3. Germline V gene sequence: CDR1 SGHDT, CDR2 YYEEEE. The CDR3 has 16 amino acids. The CDR3 coding sequence is TGTGCCAGCAGCTTTCAGGGGGCGACTGGGGCCAACGTCCTGACTTTC. Encoded protein: CASSFQGATGANVLTF.

The chain joins TRBV11-2 to TRBJ2-5; no definite D call. V gave up 5 bases and J gave up 1 base, with 11 bases separating them. Germline V CDR1 and CDR2: SGHAT, FQNNGV. The CDR3 has 14 residues. The CDR3 is CASSQGWGQETQYF. The DNA for the CDR3 is TGTGCCAGCAGCCAAGGTTGGGGCCAAGAGACCCAGTACTTC.

The rearrangement joins TRBV30 to TRBJ1-1, with a possible D match to TRBD1 (5 bases). The length of the CDR3 is 13 residues. The germline gives CDR1 GTSNPN, CDR2 SVGIG (reference sequence). Trimming stripped 0 bases from V and 8 bases from J, with 13 bases between. CDR3 bases: TGTGCCTGGAGTGTACCAGGCCCAGGGGAAGCTTTCTTT. Translating gives CAWSVPGPGEAFF.

This clone was picked up a small number of times. The same CDR3 can be traced to other DNA sequences in this sample. This chain connects TRBV11-2 to TRBJ1-2; D is unclear. The CDR3 length is 12 residues. Trimming left V 1 base short and J 6 bases short, with 6 bases between. Germline V gene lookup returns CDR1 SGHAT and CDR2 FQNNGV. In DNA, the CDR3 is TGTGCCAGCAGCTTAGGGAGGGATGGCTACACCTTC. Translation gives CASSLGRDGYTF.

The chain employs TRBV6-6 and TRBJ1-1; D remains ambiguous. Germline V gene sequence: CDR1 MNHNY, CDR2 SVGAGI (reference sequence). Trimming took 0 bases from V and 0 from J, leaving 5 bases between them. The CDR3 extends over 14 amino acids. CDR3 residues: CASSYSSMNTEAFF. DNA of the CDR3: TGTGCCAGCAGTTACTCCAGCATGAACACTGAAGCTTTCTTT.

V gene TRBV10-3 combines with J gene TRBJ1-5; tentatively, D is TRBD1 (6 bases). Germline assignment: CDR1 ENHRY and CDR2 SYGVKD. The V gene lost 4 bases and the J gene lost 9 bases, with 16 bases spanning the gap. The CDR3 sequence is 14 residues long. This CDR3 is CAISGGGQLRPQHF. CDR3 sequence (DNA): TGTGCCATCAGTGGGGGGGGACAACTGAGGCCCCAGCATTTT.